This is a list of T cell receptor beta chains from one sample in a study of cytomegalovirus exposure and HLA in healthy donors. Generated by immunoSEQ multiplex PCR, the TCRdb table keeps only in-frame clones and is missing some. The sample has approximately 150,000 clones, roughly 80% seen once. The sequencing sample was made of PBMCs. The receptors derive from a woman aged 25 to 39 in good health and CMV-seropositive. The CDR3 runs from the conserved cysteine through the conserved F or W. The order of the fields is D gene, V gene, clone size, J gene, CDR3 DNA, CDR3 protein. D genes are given only for firm matches. Size is stated for part of the rows, as once, few or many counts, or as a class when the clone is expanded.

>.|TRBV7-9|.|TRBJ1-6
TGTGCCAGCAGCCCGTCCTTCGAGAATTCACCCCTCCACTTT
CASSPSFENSPLHF
>.|TRBV27|.|TRBJ2-7
TGTGCCAGCAGCGACAGGCGCCCGGGCGAGCAGTACTTC
CASSDRRPGEQYF
>TRBD2|TRBV9|.|TRBJ2-1
TGTGCCAGCAGCGAGTCCGTAGCGGGGAGGCAGCGGAATGAGCAGTTCTTC
CASSESVAGRQRNEQFF
>TRBD1|TRBV5-1|.|TRBJ1-2
TGCGCCAGCAGCTTGGGACAGGGAAGAGACTATGGCTACACCTTC
CASSLGQGRDYGYTF
>.|TRBV6-5|.|TRBJ1-5
TGTGCCAGCAGTTACTCGGGACACGATCAGCCCCAGCATTTT
CASSYSGHDQPQHF
>.|TRBV7-8|.|TRBJ2-3
TGTGCCAGCAGCTCAAGCACAGATACGCAGTATTTT
CASSSSTDTQYF
>TRBD1|TRBV7-8|.|TRBJ2-1
TGTGCCAGCAGCTTAGAGACAGGGATCTACAATGAGCAGTTCTTC
CASSLETGIYNEQFF
>TRBD1|TRBV5-1|.|TRBJ2-5
TGCGCCAGCAGCACAGGACAGGGGGAAGGGGAGCAGTACTTC
CASSTGQGEGEQYF
>TRBD1|TRBV27|.|TRBJ1-2
TGTGCCAGCAGTTTAGGGGGACAGCCCTATGGCTACACCTTC
CASSLGGQPYGYTF
>TRBD1|TRBV30|.|TRBJ2-7
TGTGCCTGGAGTGACGGGACAGGGGTTGGCGAGCAGTACTTC
CAWSDGTGVGEQYF
>TRBD1|TRBV4-2|.|TRBJ2-3
TGTGCCAGCAGCCAAGGGGACAGAGCGGATACGCAGTATTTT
CASSQGDRADTQYF
>TRBD1|TRBV7-6|.|TRBJ2-5
TGTGCCAGCAGCTTACTTTATAAAGACAGGGGTGAAAAAGAGACCCAGTACTTC
CASSLLYKDRGEKETQYF
>.|TRBV29-1|once|TRBJ2-7
TGCAGCGTTCCTTTCACTTTGGACGAGGGACATCCGCACTTC
CSVPFTLDEGHPHF
>TRBD2|TRBV5-4|.|TRBJ2-2
TGTGCCAGCAGCTTGGCCCTAGCGGGGAGAAGGAGCACCGGGGAGCTGTTTTTT
CASSLALAGRRSTGELFF